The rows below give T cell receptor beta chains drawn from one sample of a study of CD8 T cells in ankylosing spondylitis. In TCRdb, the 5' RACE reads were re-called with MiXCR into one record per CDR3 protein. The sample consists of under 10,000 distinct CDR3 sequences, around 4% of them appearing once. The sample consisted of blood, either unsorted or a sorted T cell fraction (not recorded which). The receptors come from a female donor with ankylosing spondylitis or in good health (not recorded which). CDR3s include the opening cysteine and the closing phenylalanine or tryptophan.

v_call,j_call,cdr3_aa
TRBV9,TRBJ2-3,CASSPRGSDTDTQYF
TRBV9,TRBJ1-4,CASSPGRSNEKLFF
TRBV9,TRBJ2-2,CASSVERLSPGTGELFF
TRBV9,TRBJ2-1,CASSAGEWGDSYNEQFF
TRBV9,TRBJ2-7,CASSVRDGIPYEQYF
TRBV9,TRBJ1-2,CASSATGGHYGYTF
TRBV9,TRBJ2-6,CASSVRSGANVLTF
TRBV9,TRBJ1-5,CASSATGDNQPQHF
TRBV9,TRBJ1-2,CASSVGFSGQGEYGYTF
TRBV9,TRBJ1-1,CASSSGHGGTEAFF
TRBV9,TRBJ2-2,CASNPEGTGDTGELFF
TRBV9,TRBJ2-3,CASSGEGPTVDTQYF
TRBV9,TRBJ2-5,CASSGDPLSPKETQYF
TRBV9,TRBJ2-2,CASSVGEGALSGELFF
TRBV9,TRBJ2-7,CASSLTGTSEYEQYF
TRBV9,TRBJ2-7,CASSVTGDGRYEQYF
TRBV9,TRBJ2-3,CASSQRGLYTDTQYF
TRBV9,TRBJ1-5,CASSAGHDNQPQHF
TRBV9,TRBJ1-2,CASSVARDRANYGYTF
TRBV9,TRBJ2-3,CASSVRGGTDTQYF
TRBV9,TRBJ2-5,CASSVGRLALETQYF
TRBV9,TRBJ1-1,CASSVKGGDTEAFF
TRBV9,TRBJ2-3,CASSSSGTSGTDTQYF
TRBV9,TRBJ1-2,CASSVAGVDGYTF
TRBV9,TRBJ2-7,CASSVEGNSYEQYF
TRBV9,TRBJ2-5,CASSIRDRGQETQYF
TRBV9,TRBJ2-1,CASSARTGENNEQFF
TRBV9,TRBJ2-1,CASSVFGQGPYNEQFF